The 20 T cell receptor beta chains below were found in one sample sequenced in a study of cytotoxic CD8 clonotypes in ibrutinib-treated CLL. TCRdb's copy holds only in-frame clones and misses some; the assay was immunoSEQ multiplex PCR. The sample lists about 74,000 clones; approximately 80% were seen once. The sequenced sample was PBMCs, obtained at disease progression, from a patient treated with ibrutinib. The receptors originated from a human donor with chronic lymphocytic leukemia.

The CDR3 region is CASSSRQGPYEQYF. The CDR3 DNA follows: TGCGCCAGCAGCTCCCGACAAGGCCCCTACGAGCAGTACTTC. The gene calls are TRBV5-1 and TRBJ2-7, with D unclear. The CDR3 totals 14 residues. With 3 bases removed from V and 2 bases from J, the gap between germline ends came to 12 bases. Germline assignment: CDR1 SGHRS and CDR2 YFSETQ.

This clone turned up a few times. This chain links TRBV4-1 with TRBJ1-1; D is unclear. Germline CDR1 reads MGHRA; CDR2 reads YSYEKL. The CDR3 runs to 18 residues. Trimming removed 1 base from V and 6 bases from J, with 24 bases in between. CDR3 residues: CASSQVTGKVGSRSEAFF. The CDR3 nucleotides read TGCGCCAGCAGCCAAGTCACCGGGAAGGTCGGCAGCAGGTCTGAAGCTTTCTTT.

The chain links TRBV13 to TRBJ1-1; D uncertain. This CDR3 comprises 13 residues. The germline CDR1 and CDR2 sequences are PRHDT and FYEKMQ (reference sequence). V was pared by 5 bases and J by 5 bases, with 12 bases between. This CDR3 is CASSHDNGTEAFF. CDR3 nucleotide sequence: TGTGCCAGCAGCCACGACAACGGGACTGAAGCTTTCTTT.

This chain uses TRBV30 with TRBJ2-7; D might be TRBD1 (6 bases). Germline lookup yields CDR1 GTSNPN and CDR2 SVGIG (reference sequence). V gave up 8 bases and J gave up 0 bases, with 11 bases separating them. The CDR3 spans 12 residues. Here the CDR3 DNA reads TGTGCCGGCTTGGACAGCTCCTACGAGCAGTACTTC. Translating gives CAGLDSSYEQYF.

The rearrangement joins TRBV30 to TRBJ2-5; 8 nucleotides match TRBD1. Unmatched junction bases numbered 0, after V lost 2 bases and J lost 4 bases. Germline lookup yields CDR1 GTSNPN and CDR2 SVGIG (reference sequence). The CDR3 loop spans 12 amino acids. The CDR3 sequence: CAWSQGAETQYF. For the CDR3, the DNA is TGTGCCTGGAGTCAGGGGGCAGAGACCCAGTACTTC.

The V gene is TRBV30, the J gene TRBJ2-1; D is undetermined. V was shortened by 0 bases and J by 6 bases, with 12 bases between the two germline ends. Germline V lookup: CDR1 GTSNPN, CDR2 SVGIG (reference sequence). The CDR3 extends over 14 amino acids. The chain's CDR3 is CAWSVIWRINEQFF. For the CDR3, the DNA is TGTGCCTGGAGTGTAATTTGGCGCATCAATGAGCAGTTCTTC.

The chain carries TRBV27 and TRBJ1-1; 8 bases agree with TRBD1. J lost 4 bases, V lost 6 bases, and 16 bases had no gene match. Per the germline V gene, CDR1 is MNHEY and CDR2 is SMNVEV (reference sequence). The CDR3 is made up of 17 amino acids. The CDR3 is CASRIRYRRGRGTEAFF. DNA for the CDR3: TGTGCCAGCAGAATCCGATATCGCAGGGGGCGTGGCACTGAAGCTTTCTTT.

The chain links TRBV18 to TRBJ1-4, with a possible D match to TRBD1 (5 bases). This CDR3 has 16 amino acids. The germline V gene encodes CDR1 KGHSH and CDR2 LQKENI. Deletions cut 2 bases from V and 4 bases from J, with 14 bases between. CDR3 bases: TGTGCCAGCTCACCATTCCAGGGAGCGAATAATGAAAAACTGTTTTTT. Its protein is CASSPFQGANNEKLFF.

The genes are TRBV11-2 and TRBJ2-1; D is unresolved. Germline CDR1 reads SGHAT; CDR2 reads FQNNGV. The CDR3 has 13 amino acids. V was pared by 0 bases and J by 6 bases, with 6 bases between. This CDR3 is CASSLERTNEQFF. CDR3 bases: TGTGCCAGCAGCTTAGAGAGAACCAATGAGCAGTTCTTC.

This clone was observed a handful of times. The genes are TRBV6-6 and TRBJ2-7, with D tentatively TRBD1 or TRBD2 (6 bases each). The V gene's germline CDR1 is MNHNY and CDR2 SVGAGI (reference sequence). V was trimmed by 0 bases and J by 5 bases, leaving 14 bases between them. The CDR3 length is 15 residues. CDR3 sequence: CASSYSRPGEDEQYF. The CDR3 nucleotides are TGTGCCAGCAGTTACTCGAGACCAGGGGAGGACGAGCAGTACTTC.

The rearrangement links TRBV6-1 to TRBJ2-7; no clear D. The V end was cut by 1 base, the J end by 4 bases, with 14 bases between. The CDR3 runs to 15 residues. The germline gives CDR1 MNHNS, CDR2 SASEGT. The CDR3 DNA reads TGTGCCAGCAGTGAAGGAGCCAGTACCTCGTACGAGCAGTACTTC. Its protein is CASSEGASTSYEQYF.

The CDR3 reads CAWRGGGAYGYTF. As DNA, the CDR3 is TGTGCCTGGAGAGGTGGGGGCGCCTATGGCTACACCTTC. The J gene is TRBJ1-2, the V gene TRBV30; possibly TRBD1 for D (6 bases). V lost 3 bases to trimming and J lost 4 bases, with 12 bases between them. This CDR3 is built from 13 residues. Per germline, CDR1 GTSNPN and CDR2 SVGIG (reference sequence).

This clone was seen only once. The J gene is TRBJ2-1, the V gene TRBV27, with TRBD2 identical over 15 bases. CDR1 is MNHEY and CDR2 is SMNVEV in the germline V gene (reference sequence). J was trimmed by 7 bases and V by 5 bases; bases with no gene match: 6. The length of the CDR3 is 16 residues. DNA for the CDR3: TGTGCCAGCAGTGGAACGGGACTAGCGGGGGGTAATGAGCAGTTCTTC. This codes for CASSGTGLAGGNEQFF.

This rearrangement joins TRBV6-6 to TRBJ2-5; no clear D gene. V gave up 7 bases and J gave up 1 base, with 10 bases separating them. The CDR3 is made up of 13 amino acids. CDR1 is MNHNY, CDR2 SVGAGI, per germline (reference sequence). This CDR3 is CASKRAVQETQYF. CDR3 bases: TGTGCCAGCAAACGGGCAGTCCAAGAGACCCAGTACTTC.

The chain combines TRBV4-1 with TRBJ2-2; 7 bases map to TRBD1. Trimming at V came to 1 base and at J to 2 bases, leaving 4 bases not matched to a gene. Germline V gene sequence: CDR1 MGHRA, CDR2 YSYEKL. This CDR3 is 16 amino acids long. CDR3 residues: CASSQVGQANTGELFF. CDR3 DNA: TGCGCCAGCAGCCAAGTCGGACAGGCCAACACCGGGGAGCTGTTTTTT.

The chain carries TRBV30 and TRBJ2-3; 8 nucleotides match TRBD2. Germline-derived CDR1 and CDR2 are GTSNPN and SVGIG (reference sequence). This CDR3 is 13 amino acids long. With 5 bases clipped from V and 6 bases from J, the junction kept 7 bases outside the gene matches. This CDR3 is CAWVGGGRDTQYF. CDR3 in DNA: TGTGCCTGGGTTGGCGGGGGGAGGGATACGCAGTATTTT.

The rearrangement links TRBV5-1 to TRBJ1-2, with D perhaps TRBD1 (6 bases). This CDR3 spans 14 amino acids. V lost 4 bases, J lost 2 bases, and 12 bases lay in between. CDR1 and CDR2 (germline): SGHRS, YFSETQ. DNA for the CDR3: TGCGCCAGCAGCCCCGGACAGTTCAACTATGGCTACACCTTC. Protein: CASSPGQFNYGYTF.

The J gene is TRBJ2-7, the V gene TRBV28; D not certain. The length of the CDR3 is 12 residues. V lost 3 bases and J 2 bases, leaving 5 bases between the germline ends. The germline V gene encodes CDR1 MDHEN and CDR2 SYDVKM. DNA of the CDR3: TGTGCCAGCAGTTTGGGTACCTACGAGCAGTACTTC. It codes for CASSLGTYEQYF.

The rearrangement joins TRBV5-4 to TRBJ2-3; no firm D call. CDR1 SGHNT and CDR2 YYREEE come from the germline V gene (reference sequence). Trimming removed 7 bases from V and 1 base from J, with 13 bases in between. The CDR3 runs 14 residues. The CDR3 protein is CASVSVGGTDTQYF. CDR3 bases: TGTGCCAGCGTTTCGGTTGGCGGCACAGATACGCAGTATTTT.

For the CDR3, the DNA is TGCGCCAGCAGCCAAGAGTGGCGACCTAGCACAGATACGCAGTATTTT. Encoded protein: CASSQEWRPSTDTQYF. The rearrangement uses TRBV4-1 and TRBJ2-3; D unresolved. The CDR3 totals 16 residues. Per germline, CDR1 MGHRA and CDR2 YSYEKL. Trimming took off 0 bases at V and 0 bases at J, with 10 bases between the two ends.